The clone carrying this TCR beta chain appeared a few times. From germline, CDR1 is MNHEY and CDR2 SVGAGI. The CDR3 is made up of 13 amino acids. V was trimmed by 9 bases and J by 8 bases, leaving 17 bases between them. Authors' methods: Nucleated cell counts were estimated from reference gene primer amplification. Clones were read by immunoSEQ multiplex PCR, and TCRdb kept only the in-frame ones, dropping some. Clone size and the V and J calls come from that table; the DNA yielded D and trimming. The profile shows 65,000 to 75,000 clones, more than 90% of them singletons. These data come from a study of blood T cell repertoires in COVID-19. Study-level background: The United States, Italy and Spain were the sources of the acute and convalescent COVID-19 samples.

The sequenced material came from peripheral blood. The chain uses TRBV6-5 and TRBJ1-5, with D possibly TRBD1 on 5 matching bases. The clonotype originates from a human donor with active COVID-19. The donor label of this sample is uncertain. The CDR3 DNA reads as TGTGCCAGTCCCGGGTTGACAGTGGAGCCCCAGCATTTT. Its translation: CASPGLTVEPQHF.